The subject of this entry is one TCR beta chain. No antigen is known for it. The approximately 130-subject validation cohort, separate from the roughly 670-subject first cohort, included the donors. This entry belongs to a study of cytomegalovirus exposure and HLA in healthy donors. Some clones are missing from TCRdb's copy, which holds only in-frame ones; the method was immunoSEQ multiplex PCR. The sample holds 250,000 to 300,000 clones, around 90% seen once. Study-wide results and caveats: About 150 TCR beta chains were listed as cytomegalovirus-associated. Rarity marked most TCR sequences, yet some public TCRs occurred in many donors. As confirmed in vitro, a few CMV-associated chains were specific for CMV antigens.

Germline V gives CDR1 LGHNA, CDR2 YSLEER. The CDR3 has 12 residues. Trimming removed 0 bases from V and 8 bases from J; junction bases left unmatched: 0. The V and J genes are TRBV4-3 and TRBJ1-1, with 7 nucleotides matching TRBD1. The sequence derives from a woman under 30 in good health and CMV-seronegative. The sequencing sample was made of PBMCs. CDR3 in DNA: TGCGCCAGCAGCCAAGAGACAGGGGAAGCTTTCTTT. This gives the protein CASSQETGEAFF.